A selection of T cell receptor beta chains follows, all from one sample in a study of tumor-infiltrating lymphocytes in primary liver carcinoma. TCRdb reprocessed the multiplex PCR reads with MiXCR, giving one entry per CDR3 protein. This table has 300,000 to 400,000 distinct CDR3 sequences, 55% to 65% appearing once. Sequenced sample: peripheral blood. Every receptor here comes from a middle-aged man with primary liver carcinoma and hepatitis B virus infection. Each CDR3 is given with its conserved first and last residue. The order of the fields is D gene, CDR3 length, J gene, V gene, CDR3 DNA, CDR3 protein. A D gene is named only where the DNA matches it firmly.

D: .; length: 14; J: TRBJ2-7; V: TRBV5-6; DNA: TGTACCAGCAGCTTACAGGGAAAGAACTACGAGCAGTACTTT; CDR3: CTSSLQGKNYEQYF
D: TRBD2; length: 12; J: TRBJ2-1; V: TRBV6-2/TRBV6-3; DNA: TGTGCCAGCAGTAGGGACTACAATGAGCAGCTCTTC; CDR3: CASSRDYNEQLF
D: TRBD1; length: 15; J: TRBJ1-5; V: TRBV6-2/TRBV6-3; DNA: TGTGCCAGCACCGCTGACAGGGGAAGCAGTCAGCCCCAGCATTTT; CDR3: CASTADRGSSQPQHF
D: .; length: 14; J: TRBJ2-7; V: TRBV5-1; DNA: TGCGCCAGCAGCTTGGATGGCAGGGGCTACCAGCAGTACTTC; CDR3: CASSLDGRGYQQYF
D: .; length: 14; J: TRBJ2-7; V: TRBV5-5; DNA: TGTGCCAGCAGCTTGGTGACAGACCCCTACGAGCAGTACTTC; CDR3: CASSLVTDPYEQYF
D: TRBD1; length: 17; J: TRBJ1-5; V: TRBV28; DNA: TGTGCCAGCAGACTCGGGACAGGTGTTTATAGCAATCAGCCCCAGCATTTT; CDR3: CASRLGTGVYSNQPQHF
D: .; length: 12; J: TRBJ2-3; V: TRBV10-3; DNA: TGTGTCATCAGTGAGAGGCGAGATGCGCAGTATTTT; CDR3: CVISERRDAQYF
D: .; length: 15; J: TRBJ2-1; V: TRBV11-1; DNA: TGTGCCAACAGCTCCCTCGCTGGAGGCTACAATGGGCAGTTCTTC; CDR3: CANSSLAGGYNGQFF
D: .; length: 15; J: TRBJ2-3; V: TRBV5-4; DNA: TGTGCCAGCAGCTTTCCAGAAACCCCCACAGATACGCGGTATTTT; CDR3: CASSFPETPTDTRYF
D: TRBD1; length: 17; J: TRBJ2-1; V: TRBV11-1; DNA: TGTGCCGGCAGCTCCGGGACAGGGGCCCTTATCTACAATGAGCAGTTCTTC; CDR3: CAGSSGTGALIYNEQFF